One sample yielded the 14 T cell receptor beta chains listed below, sequenced in a study of low-dose radiotherapy and immunotherapy resistance in tumors. TRAV- and TRBV-specific primers were used for first-strand cDNA, which covered alpha and beta chains. A roughly 19-cycle PCR with a constant-region primer and V-primer adapter amplified TCRs. Via MiXCR, TCRdb re-called the reads, giving one row per CDR3 protein. Here the sample spans around 83,000 distinct CDR3 sequences, under 20% being singletons. Time point reported: before trial treatment. Sequencing was performed on PBMCs, taken before treatment. All receptors derive from a male donor with prostate cancer.

This CDR3 reads CASSLLAGDHNEQFF. The CDR3 DNA sequence: TGTGCCAGCAGTTTACTAGCGGGAGACCACAATGAGCAGTTCTTC. The chain recombines TRBV12-3 or TRBV12-4 with TRBJ2-1, with 10 positions matching TRBD2. V gave up 2 bases and J gave up 5 bases; unmatched junction bases: 3. The CDR3 spans 15 residues.

This clonotype was counted ten times or more. The chain joins TRBV4-2 to TRBJ2-3; D not certain. The germline V gene encodes CDR1 LGHNA and CDR2 YNFKEQ. V shed 1 base and J shed 5 bases, with 7 bases lying between them. This CDR3 is built from 13 residues. The CDR3 DNA reads TGTGCCAGCAGCCAAGGCCCCGGAGATACGCAGTATTTT. It is translated as CASSQGPGDTQYF.

This clonotype was recorded at least ten times. This rearrangement joins TRBV5-1 to TRBJ1-1; the D gene is possibly TRBD1 (5 bases). The CDR3 contains 15 residues. Germline V gene lookup returns CDR1 SGHRS and CDR2 YFSETQ. Trimming took 4 bases from V and 6 from J, leaving 19 bases between them. This CDR3 reads CASSHQGGVGSEAFF. In nucleotides, the CDR3 is TGCGCCAGCAGCCACCAGGGTGGGGTAGGGTCTGAAGCTTTCTTT. Full variable domain (outside the CDR3, taken from reference TRBV5-1 and TRBJ1-1): KAGVTQTPRYLIKTRGQQVTLSCSPISGHRSVSWYQQTPGQGLQFLFEYFSETQRNKGNFPGRFSGRQFSNSRSEMNVSTLELGDSALYLCASSHQGGVGSEAFFGQGTRLTVV.

The table lists this clonotype with many counts. The chain combines TRBV6-5 with TRBJ2-3, with a possible D match to TRBD1 (5 bases). Germline V gives CDR1 MNHEY, CDR2 SVGAGI. Deletions cut 1 base from V and 4 bases from J, with 15 bases between. The CDR3 is 16 residues long. The CDR3 DNA sequence: TGTGCCAGCAGTTACTGGAGCCCCGCACAGGCAGATACGCAGTATTTT. This sequence encodes CASSYWSPAQADTQYF.

This clonotype was observed at least ten times. This chain connects TRBV28 to TRBJ2-3; TRBD1 aligns across 12 bases. This CDR3 has 16 amino acids. After removal of 4 bases from V and 6 bases from J, the junction contained 8 bases not matched to a gene. In germline, CDR1 is MDHEN, CDR2 SYDVKM. The chain's CDR3 is CASSSSRDRGLDTQYF. As DNA, the CDR3 is TGTGCCAGCAGTTCCTCCCGGGACAGGGGGCTCGATACGCAGTATTTT. The full variable domain, its missing parts supplied by reference TRBV28 and TRBJ2-3, is DVKVTQSSRYLVKRTGEKVFLECVQDMDHENMFWYRQDPGLGLRLIYFSYDVKMKEKGDIPEGYSVSREKKERFSLILESASTNQTSMYLCASSSSRDRGLDTQYFGPGTRLTVL.

Ten or more counts support this clonotype. V is TRBV11-2 and J is TRBJ2-1, with D maybe TRBD2 (5 bases). Germline V lookup: CDR1 SGHAT, CDR2 FQNNGV. Between the trimmed V and J ends, which lost 6 bases and 6 bases, there was a span of 18 bases. The CDR3 spans 15 residues. As DNA, the CDR3 is TGTGCCAGCAGTTACCCCGCCGGGGTTAGCAATGAGCAGTTCTTC. As protein: CASSYPAGVSNEQFF.

This chain links TRBV4-2 with TRBJ1-2; D may be TRBD1 (5 bases). The length of the CDR3 is 14 residues. Trimming removed 3 bases at V and 3 bases at J, with 11 bases between. Germline V lookup: CDR1 LGHNA, CDR2 YNFKEQ. The CDR3 DNA is TGTGCCAGCAGCCAGAGGGGAGGGGACTATGGCTACACCTTC. Its translation: CASSQRGGDYGYTF.

This clonotype was observed at least ten times. The chain carries TRBV28 and TRBJ2-7; D is undetermined. The CDR3 totals 12 residues. Germline CDR1 and CDR2: MDHEN and SYDVKM. V lost 6 bases and J lost 4, with 10 bases in between. The CDR3 sequence: CASSPQFYEQYF. In DNA form, the CDR3 reads TGTGCCAGCAGCCCTCAGTTTTACGAGCAGTACTTC. Full variable domain (missing parts from reference TRBV28 and TRBJ2-7): DVKVTQSSRYLVKRTGEKVFLECVQDMDHENMFWYRQDPGLGLRLIYFSYDVKMKEKGDIPEGYSVSREKKERFSLILESASTNQTSMYLCASSPQFYEQYFGPGTRLTVT.

The chain couples TRBV12-3 or TRBV12-4 to TRBJ2-7; 11 nucleotides line up with TRBD2. This CDR3 has 14 residues. V dropped 8 bases and J dropped 6; count of bases not matched to a gene: 9. The CDR3 here is CASLAGGPQSEQYF. The CDR3 DNA is TGTGCCAGCCTAGCGGGAGGCCCCCAAAGCGAGCAGTACTTC.

This clonotype appeared many times. This rearrangement joins TRBV7-2 to TRBJ1-6; D is uncertain. This CDR3 has 14 residues. Germline lookup yields CDR1 SGHTA and CDR2 FQGNSA. Trimming removed 3 bases at V and 7 bases at J, with 10 bases between. The CDR3 coding sequence is TGTGCCAGCAGCTTCGGTTCAGTCAATTCACCCCTCCACTTT. Its protein is CASSFGSVNSPLHF.

This clonotype was picked up many times. CDR3 DNA: TGTGCCAGCAGTGAAGGGCCAGGACGGTCCTACGAGCAGTACTTC. As protein: CASSEGPGRSYEQYF. This chain joins TRBV6-2 or TRBV6-3 and TRBJ2-7; no firm D call. Germline V CDR1 and CDR2: MNHEY, SVGEGT. V was shortened by 5 bases and J by 1 base, with 15 bases between the two germline ends. This CDR3 has 15 amino acids.

This clonotype was recorded many times. CDR3 region: CASSLGGPLSGNTIYF. The CDR3, as DNA: TGTGCCAGCAGTTTAGGGGGACCTTTAAGCGGAAACACCATATATTTT. This chain links TRBV28 with TRBJ1-3, with D possibly being TRBD1 (5 bases). V was trimmed by 2 bases and J by 4 bases, leaving 15 bases between them. The CDR3 spans 16 residues. Germline CDR1 MDHEN, CDR2 SYDVKM. Looking up the rest from reference TRBV28 and TRBJ1-3 gives the full variable domain: DVKVTQSSRYLVKRTGEKVFLECVQDMDHENMFWYRQDPGLGLRLIYFSYDVKMKEKGDIPEGYSVSREKKERFSLILESASTNQTSMYLCASSLGGPLSGNTIYFGEGSWLTVV.

This clonotype was seen at least ten times. The chain employs TRBV2 and TRBJ1-5, with TRBD1 identical over 8 bases. V was clipped by 8 bases and J by 6 bases; unmatched bases: 3. This CDR3 has 12 amino acids. CDR1 and CDR2 from the germline V gene are SNHLY and FYNNEI. CDR3 sequence (DNA): TGTGCCAGCGGACAGGGAAGTCAGCCCCAGCATTTT. Its protein is CASGQGSQPQHF.

This clonotype was detected many times. V and J are TRBV9 and TRBJ2-7, with 9 bases identical to TRBD1. The CDR3 is made up of 14 amino acids. CDR1 and CDR2 (germline): SGDLS, YYNGEE. Losses at the gene ends were 0 bases for V and 4 bases for J; bases not matched to a gene: 2. The CDR3 sequence: CASSVVDRGYEQYF. CDR3 coding DNA: TGTGCCAGCAGCGTAGTGGACAGGGGTTACGAGCAGTACTTC.